This is a list of T cell receptor beta chains from one sample in a study of follicular helper T cells after annual influenza vaccination. TCRdb keeps only in-frame clones here, not all; method: immunoSEQ multiplex PCR. Among about 27,000 clones, 80% to 90% were seen once, and the ten largest hold roughly 1.3%. Sequencing was performed on CXCR5+ CD38- circulating T follicular helper cells from blood, taken on the day of influenza vaccination. The source is an adult who received the influenza vaccine. Each CDR3 is given with its conserved first and last residue. The D gene is left open where the match is weak. Clone size is stated in some rows and not others, as once, few, many or a class when expanded.

abundance,v_gene,j_gene,d_gene,CDR3aa,CDR3nt
once,TRBV7-2,TRBJ2-7,NA,CASSFRTGSYEQYF,TGTGCCAGCAGCTTCAGAACAGGGTCCTACGAGCAGTACTTC
NA,TRBV6-6,TRBJ2-7,TRBD1,CASRAGDRAGEQYF,TGTGCCAGCAGGGCCGGGGACAGGGCTGGTGAGCAGTACTTC
NA,TRBV14,TRBJ1-6,TRBD1,CASSQGGTGNSPLHF,TGTGCCAGCAGCCAAGGGGGGACAGGGAATTCACCCCTCCACTTT
NA,TRBV5-1,TRBJ2-1,NA,CASSLVDEQFF,TGCGCCAGCAGCTTGGTAGATGAGCAGTTCTTC
NA,TRBV7-2,TRBJ1-5,NA,CASSLSGGSRQPQHF,TGTGCCAGCAGCTTAAGCGGCGGCAGCCGGCAGCCCCAGCATTTT
NA,TRBV7-2,TRBJ2-7,NA,CASSHSLAIEQYF,TGTGCCAGCAGCCACTCCTTAGCGATCGAGCAGTACTTC
NA,TRBV19,TRBJ2-6,TRBD1,CASSTWTGTGRSGANVLTF,TGTGCCAGTAGCACTTGGACAGGGACAGGCCGCTCTGGGGCCAACGTCCTGACTTTC
NA,TRBV19,TRBJ2-1,NA,CASGGLRTYNEQFF,TGTGCCAGTGGAGGGTTGAGGACCTACAATGAGCAGTTCTTC
NA,TRBV19,TRBJ1-3,NA,CASTVHIGNTIYF,TGTGCCAGTACGGTCCATATCGGAAACACCATATATTTT
NA,TRBV29-1,TRBJ2-5,TRBD1,CSVSDRGNPQETQYF,TGCAGCGTTTCCGACAGGGGCAACCCCCAAGAGACCCAGTACTTC
NA,TRBV6-6,TRBJ1-2,NA,CATNIQGDWNGYTF,TGTGCCACCAACATACAGGGAGATTGGAATGGCTACACCTTC
NA,TRBV21-1,TRBJ2-3,NA,CASSKGTIGDTQYF,TGTGCCAGCAGCAAAGGGACAATTGGAGATACGCAGTATTTT
NA,TRBV5-4,TRBJ2-7,TRBD1,CASSFGQGREQYF,TGTGCCAGCAGCTTCGGACAGGGGAGGGAGCAGTACTTC
NA,TRBV6-5,TRBJ2-5,NA,CASSYSGGLQETQYF,TGTGCCAGCAGTTACTCGGGGGGGCTCCAAGAGACCCAGTACTTC
NA,TRBV2,TRBJ2-5,NA,CASSALPGQGETQYF,TGTGCCAGCAGTGCACTCCCGGGACAAGGAGAGACCCAGTACTTC
NA,TRBV25-1,TRBJ2-3,TRBD1,CASGQVGGTDTQYF,TGTGCGAGCGGACAGGTGGGCGGCACAGATACGCAGTATTTT
NA,TRBV7-2,TRBJ2-5,TRBD1,CASSFLRGPEETQYF,TGTGCCAGCAGCTTCCTCAGGGGGCCGGAAGAGACCCAGTACTTC
NA,TRBV19,TRBJ1-5,NA,CASGQQSRQPQHF,TGTGCCAGTGGCCAACAGTCCCGGCAGCCCCAGCATTTT
few,TRBV10-3,TRBJ1-1,TRBD1,CASRQGGFMNTEAFF,TGTGCCTCGCGACAGGGGGGATTTATGAACACTGAAGCTTTCTTT